The 16 T cell receptor beta chains in this list originate from one sample, sequenced in a study of T cell changes during pregnancy in multiple sclerosis. The data were produced by immunoSEQ multiplex PCR, yet TCRdb's version contains in-frame clones alone and is incomplete. The sample carries about 93,000 clones, 85% to 95% recorded once. Sequencing was performed on peripheral blood, taken before pregnancy. Every receptor here comes from a female donor with multiple sclerosis, enrolled in a pregnancy study.

This chain joins TRBV29-1 and TRBJ1-1; D gene unclear. The V end was cut by 4 bases, the J end by 0 bases, with 12 bases between. Germline V lookup: CDR1 SQVTM, CDR2 ANQGSEA. There are 14 residues in the CDR3. DNA of the CDR3: TGCAGCGTTGCGCCTGTGAACTTGAACACTGAAGCTTTCTTT. Amino acids: CSVAPVNLNTEAFF.

This clone is a singleton in its sample. The CDR3 DNA sequence: TGCAGCGTAACTAGCGGGGGGGCGAATACGCAGTATTTT. Translated: CSVTSGGANTQYF. The chain employs TRBV29-1 and TRBJ2-3; the match to TRBD2 covers 13 bases. V was pared by 6 bases and J by 7 bases, with 4 bases of the junction left unmatched. Germline V gene data show CDR1 as SQVTM and CDR2 as ANQGSEA. The length of the CDR3 is 13 residues.

This clone was picked up one time. V and J are TRBV5-1 and TRBJ2-7, with 9 positions matching TRBD1. Germline values: CDR1 SGHRS, CDR2 YFSETQ. CDR3 length: 14 residues. V trimming: 4 bases; J trimming: 5 bases; junction bases outside the gene matches: 7. The CDR3 DNA is TGCGCCAGCAGCGCGGGACAGGGAGACGACGAGCAGTACTTC. Its protein is CASSAGQGDDEQYF.

The rearrangement uses TRBV7-8 and TRBJ2-2, with 9 bases matching TRBD1. CDR1 is SGHVS and CDR2 is FQNEAQ in the germline V gene. Unmatched junction bases numbered 7, after V lost 4 bases and J lost 1 base. The CDR3 runs 17 residues. CDR3: CASSSDRGVRNTGELFF. The CDR3 nucleotides read TGTGCCAGCAGCTCGGACAGGGGCGTCAGGAACACCGGGGAGCTGTTTTTT.

J is TRBJ2-1 and V is TRBV4-1, with 15 positions matching TRBD2. The germline CDR1 and CDR2 sequences are MGHRA and YSYEKL. Trimming cost V 0 bases and J 2 bases; bases outside gene matches: 2. CDR3 length: 18 amino acids. The CDR3 loop reads CASSQERTSGRAYNEQFF. As DNA, the CDR3 is TGCGCCAGCAGCCAAGAACGGACTAGCGGGAGGGCCTACAATGAGCAGTTCTTC.

This clone appeared a few times. The V gene is TRBV5-1, the J gene TRBJ2-7, with D maybe TRBD2 (5 bases). Trimming took off 4 bases at V and 11 bases at J, with 19 bases between the two ends. Germline V gene sequence: CDR1 SGHRS, CDR2 YFSETQ. The length of the CDR3 is 13 residues. The CDR3 spells CASSAHPTGEEYF. CDR3 DNA sequence: TGCGCCAGCAGCGCGCATCCCACCGGGGAAGAGTACTTC.

In its sample, this clone was seen a few times. This chain links TRBV30 with TRBJ1-1; maybe TRBD1 (6 bases). The length of the CDR3 is 16 residues. Germline V gives CDR1 GTSNPN, CDR2 SVGIG (reference sequence). Trimming shortened V by 0 bases and J by 1 base, and 15 bases separated the two germline ends. The CDR3, as DNA: TGTGCCTGGAGTGTACAAATCCTGGGACAGAACACTGAAGCTTTCTTT. This encodes CAWSVQILGQNTEAFF.

The CDR3 sequence is CASGLASPGTTGTYEQYF. CDR3 in DNA: TGTGCTAGTGGTTTGGCCTCCCCCGGGACAACTGGAACCTACGAGCAGTACTTC. This chain connects TRBV12-5 to TRBJ2-7; D is perhaps TRBD1 (6 bases). CDR1 and CDR2 (germline): LGHNT, FRNRAP. V lost 1 base and J lost 2, with 21 bases in between. The CDR3 runs to 18 residues.

This clone was seen a single time. V gene TRBV5-1 combines with J gene TRBJ2-3; 7 bases fit TRBD2. Germline V gives CDR1 SGHRS, CDR2 YFSETQ. The CDR3 has 14 amino acids. Germline trimming cut 0 bases from V and 10 bases from J; bases unmatched to any gene: 8. Written as DNA, the CDR3 is TGCGCCAGCAGCTTGGCCCCAGCGGGAAAATCGCAGTATTTT. Translated, it gives CASSLAPAGKSQYF.

In this sample, this clone turned up once. The V and J genes are TRBV12-5 and TRBJ2-1; D may be TRBD2 (6 bases). V dropped 0 bases and J dropped 6 bases, with 12 bases sitting between them. The CDR3 length is 15 residues. The germline gives CDR1 LGHNT, CDR2 FRNRAP. This CDR3 reads CASGLVHGGINEQFF. In DNA form, the CDR3 reads TGTGCTAGTGGTTTGGTACACGGAGGGATCAATGAGCAGTTCTTC.

V and J are TRBV7-9 and TRBJ2-1, with D perhaps TRBD2 (5 bases). CDR1 and CDR2 from the germline V gene are SEHNR and FQNEAQ (reference sequence). The CDR3 extends over 16 amino acids. The germline V and J ends were trimmed by 5 bases and 1 base, with 15 bases remaining between them. The CDR3 sequence is CASSAFTSLSYNEQFF. The DNA of the CDR3 is TGTGCCAGCAGCGCGTTCACTAGTTTATCCTACAATGAGCAGTTCTTC.

The chain has TRBV7-2 and TRBJ1-2; 7 bases line up with TRBD1. There are 14 residues in the CDR3. CDR1 and CDR2 from the germline V gene are SGHTA and FQGNSA. The V gene end was trimmed by 5 bases and the J gene end by 8 bases; junction bases not matched to a gene: 11. The CDR3 bases are TGTGCCAGCAGCCCCCCGGGACAGTCTTACGGCTACACCTTC. Its translation is CASSPPGQSYGYTF.

The V and J genes are TRBV9 and TRBJ2-4, with D unresolved. Trimming pared 0 bases from V and 0 bases from J, leaving 10 bases between. Germline CDR1 is SGDLS and CDR2 is YYNGEE. The CDR3 sequence is 16 residues long. The CDR3, as DNA: TGTGCCAGCAGCGTAGGGGCCGGATTAGCCAAAAACATTCAGTACTTC. It translates to CASSVGAGLAKNIQYF.

This chain joins TRBV2 and TRBJ1-5; D is unclear. The CDR3 length is 12 residues. The ends were cut back, 4 bases at V and 4 bases at J, with 5 bases in the middle. Germline CDR1 reads SNHLY; CDR2 reads FYNNEI. The CDR3 reads CASSVGNQPQHF. The DNA of the CDR3 is TGTGCCAGCAGTGTCGGGAATCAGCCCCAGCATTTT.

The chain couples TRBV5-1 to TRBJ1-1; 10 bases agree with TRBD1. The CDR3 is 16 amino acids. Unmatched junction bases numbered 12, after V lost 6 bases and J lost 4 bases. CDR1 and CDR2 from the germline V gene are SGHRS and YFSETQ. The CDR3 sequence is CASTTGTGVRSTEAFF. The CDR3 region has the DNA TGCGCCAGCACGACCGGGACAGGGGTTCGAAGCACTGAAGCTTTCTTT.

A word on this clone: One end of the junction varies from germline; a read error may be responsible. The chain recombines TRBV6-5 with TRBJ1-2, with 8 bases fitting TRBD1. Germline V gene data show CDR1 as MNHEY and CDR2 as SVGAGI. This CDR3 is built from 13 residues. CDR3 in amino acids: CVSSYSTGDGYTF. The CDR3, as DNA: TGTGTCAGCAGTTACTCGACAGGGGATGGCTACACCTTC.